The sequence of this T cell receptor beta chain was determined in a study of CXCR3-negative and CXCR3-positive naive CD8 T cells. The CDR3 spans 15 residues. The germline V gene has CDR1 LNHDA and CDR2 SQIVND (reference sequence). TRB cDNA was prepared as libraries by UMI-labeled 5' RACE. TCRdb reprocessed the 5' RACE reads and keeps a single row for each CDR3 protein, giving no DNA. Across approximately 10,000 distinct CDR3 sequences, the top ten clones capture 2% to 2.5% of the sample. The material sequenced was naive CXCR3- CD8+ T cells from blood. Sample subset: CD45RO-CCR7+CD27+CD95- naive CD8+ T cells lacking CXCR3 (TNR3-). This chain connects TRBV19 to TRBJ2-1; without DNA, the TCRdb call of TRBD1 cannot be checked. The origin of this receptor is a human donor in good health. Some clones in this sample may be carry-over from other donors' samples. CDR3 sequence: CASSPTGRGYNEQFF. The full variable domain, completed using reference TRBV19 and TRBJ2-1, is DGGITQSPKYLFRKEGQNVTLSCEQNLNHDAMYWYRQDPGQGLRLIYYSQIVNDFQKGDIAEGYSVSREKKESFPLTVTSAQKNPTAFYLCASSPTGRGYNEQFFGPGTRLTVL.